The rows below give T cell receptor beta chains drawn from one sample of a study of T cells in Graves' hyperthyroidism and ophthalmopathy. Via MiXCR, TCRdb re-called the multiplex PCR reads, giving one row per CDR3 protein. The sample contains roughly 520,000 distinct CDR3 sequences, around a quarter of which appear only once. The sample taken for sequencing was blood. All receptors derive from a woman aged 25 to 39 with Graves' ophthalmopathy. Both conserved end residues are part of each CDR3. Fields, in order: clone size, D gene, V gene, J gene, CDR3 DNA, CDR3 protein. The D gene is left open where the match is weak. Not all rows give a size; the values are once, few, many and, for expanded clones, a class.

clone size: .; D gene: TRBD1; V gene: TRBV30; J gene: TRBJ1-1; CDR3 DNA: TGTGCCTGGAGTGTTCGCAGGGGGCTACCGGCTTTCTTT; CDR3 protein: CAWSVRRGLPAFF
clone size: few; D gene: TRBD1; V gene: TRBV28; J gene: TRBJ2-7; CDR3 DNA: TGTGCCAGCAGGAACCGACAGGGTGGCTACTACGAGCAGTACTTC; CDR3 protein: CASRNRQGGYYEQYF
clone size: .; D gene: TRBD2; V gene: TRBV28; J gene: TRBJ2-7; CDR3 DNA: TGTGCCAGCAGTATCCAACTAGCGGGAGTCGGCTACGAGCAGTACTTC; CDR3 protein: CASSIQLAGVGYEQYF
clone size: many; D gene: .; V gene: TRBV3-1; J gene: TRBJ1-2; CDR3 DNA: TGTGCCAGCAGCCAAGATTCCGGGAACTATGGCTACACCTTC; CDR3 protein: CASSQDSGNYGYTF
clone size: .; D gene: .; V gene: TRBV29-1; J gene: TRBJ2-7; CDR3 DNA: TGCAGCGTGGCGGACTACGAGCAGTACTTC; CDR3 protein: CSVADYEQYF
clone size: .; D gene: TRBD1; V gene: TRBV6-1; J gene: TRBJ1-6; CDR3 DNA: TGTGCCAGCGGCGGACAGGTTAATTCACCCCTCCACTTT; CDR3 protein: CASGGQVNSPLHF
clone size: many; D gene: TRBD1; V gene: TRBV20-1; J gene: TRBJ2-2; CDR3 DNA: TGCAGTGTTGGGGACAGGGTTGACACCGGGGAGCTGTTTTTT; CDR3 protein: CSVGDRVDTGELFF
clone size: many; D gene: .; V gene: TRBV12-3/TRBV12-4; J gene: TRBJ2-7; CDR3 DNA: TGTGCCAGCAGTCCCGAGGGAGAACGGACCTACGAGCAGTACTTC; CDR3 protein: CASSPEGERTYEQYF
clone size: many; D gene: .; V gene: TRBV19; J gene: TRBJ1-1; CDR3 DNA: TGTGCCAGTAACCTCGGACCTAACACTGAAGCTTTCTTT; CDR3 protein: CASNLGPNTEAFF
clone size: few; D gene: .; V gene: TRBV2; J gene: TRBJ1-1; CDR3 DNA: TGTGCCAGCAGTGCAACGGGACGGGATCAGGCAGCTTTCTTT; CDR3 protein: CASSATGRDQAAFF